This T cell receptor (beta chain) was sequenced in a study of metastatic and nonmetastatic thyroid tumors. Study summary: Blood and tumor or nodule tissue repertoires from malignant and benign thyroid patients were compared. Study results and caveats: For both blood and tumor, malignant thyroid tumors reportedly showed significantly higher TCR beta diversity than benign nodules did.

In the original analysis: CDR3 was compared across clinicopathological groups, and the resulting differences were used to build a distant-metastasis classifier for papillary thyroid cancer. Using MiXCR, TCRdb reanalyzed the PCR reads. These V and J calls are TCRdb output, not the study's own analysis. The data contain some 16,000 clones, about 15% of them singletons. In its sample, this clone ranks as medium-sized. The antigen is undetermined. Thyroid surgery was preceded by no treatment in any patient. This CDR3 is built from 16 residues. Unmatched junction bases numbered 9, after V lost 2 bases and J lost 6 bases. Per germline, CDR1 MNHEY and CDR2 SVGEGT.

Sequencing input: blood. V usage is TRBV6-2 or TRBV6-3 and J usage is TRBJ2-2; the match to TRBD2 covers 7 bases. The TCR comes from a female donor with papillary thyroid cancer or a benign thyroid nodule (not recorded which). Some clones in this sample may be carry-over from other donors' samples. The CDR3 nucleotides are TGTGCCAGCAGTTACGACGGGGGAGGGCCCGCCGGGGAGCTGTTTTTT. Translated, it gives CASSYDGGGPAGELFF.